This T cell receptor beta chain was captured by sequencing in a study of CD8+ T cells in alopecia areata. Study summary: The study gave tofacitinib for 6 to 18 months, then 6 months off drug. Study results and caveats: Tissue-resident alphabeta T cells belonging to normal skin likewise get sequenced within scalp specimens.

The treatment here: oral pan-JAK inhibitor, 5-10 mg twice daily. From alopecia areata patients, lesional scalp punch biopsies and peripheral blood were collected. CD4+ and CD8+ T cells were sorted from PBMCs. The V gene's germline CDR1 is SGHRS and CDR2 YFSETQ. The CDR3 consists of 14 residues. Germline trimming cut 3 bases from V and 3 bases from J; bases unmatched to any gene: 3. Once RNA had been extracted, it was reverse transcribed into cDNA to act as the sequencing template. Libraries were prepared by immunoSEQ multiplex PCR; TCRdb keeps only in-frame clonotypes and omits some of them. The data show under 95,000 clones, with about two thirds seen just once and roughly 17% held by the top ten. In this sample, this clone turned up a few times. Its matching antigen is unknown.

This sequence originates from a human donor with alopecia areata. V usage is TRBV5-1 and J usage is TRBJ2-7, with 10 positions matching TRBD1. Here the sequenced sample was CD8+ T cells sorted from blood, taken between weeks 43 and 45, from a patient treated with tofacitinib. The CDR3 loop is CASSSGTGDYEQYF. For the CDR3, the DNA is TGCGCCAGCAGCTCCGGGACAGGGGACTACGAGCAGTACTTC.